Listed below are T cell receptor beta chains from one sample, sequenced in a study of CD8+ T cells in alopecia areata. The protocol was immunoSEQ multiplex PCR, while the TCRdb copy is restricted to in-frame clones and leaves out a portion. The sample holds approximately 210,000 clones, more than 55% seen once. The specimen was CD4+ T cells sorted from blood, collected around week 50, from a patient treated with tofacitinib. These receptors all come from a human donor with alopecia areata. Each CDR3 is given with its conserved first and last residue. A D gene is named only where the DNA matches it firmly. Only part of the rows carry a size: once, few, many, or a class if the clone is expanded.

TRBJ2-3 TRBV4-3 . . CASSQEVGLTQYF TGCGCCAGCAGCCAAGAAGTGGGATTGACGCAGTATTTT
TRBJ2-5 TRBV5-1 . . CASSFSRETQYF TGCGCCAGCAGCTTCTCGAGAGAGACCCAGTACTTC
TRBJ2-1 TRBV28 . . CASWEDRLNEQFF TGTGCCAGCTGGGAAGACAGGCTAAATGAGCAGTTCTTC
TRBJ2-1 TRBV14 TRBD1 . CASSQDWAGGYNEQFF TGTGCCAGCAGCCAAGATTGGGCAGGGGGCTACAATGAGCAGTTCTTC
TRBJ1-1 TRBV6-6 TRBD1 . CASSHGTGVGNTEAFF TGTGCCAGCAGTCACGGGACAGGGGTGGGGAACACTGAAGCTTTCTTT
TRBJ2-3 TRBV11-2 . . CASSPGQFTDTQYF TGTGCCAGCAGCCCTGGACAGTTCACAGATACGCAGTATTTT
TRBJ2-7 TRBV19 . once CASSTQKSSYEQYF TGTGCCAGTAGCACACAGAAAAGTAGCTACGAGCAGTACTTC
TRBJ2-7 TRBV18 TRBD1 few CASSTRQGVHEQYF TGTGCCAGCTCAACTAGACAGGGGGTCCACGAGCAGTACTTC
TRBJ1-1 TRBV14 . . CASSQLGKAEAFF TGTGCCAGCAGCCAATTGGGTAAAGCTGAAGCTTTCTTT
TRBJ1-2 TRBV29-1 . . CSVERQVPYGYTF TGCAGCGTTGAACGGCAGGTTCCCTATGGCTACACCTTC
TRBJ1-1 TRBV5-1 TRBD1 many CASSSTGKNTEAFF TGCGCCAGCAGCTCGACAGGGAAAAACACTGAAGCTTTCTTT
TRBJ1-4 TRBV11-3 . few CASSLGGIATNEKLFF TGTGCCAGCAGCTTAGGAGGGATCGCAACTAATGAAAAACTGTTTTTT
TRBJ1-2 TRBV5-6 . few CASSLNGMGYTF TGTGCCAGCAGCCTCAACGGGATGGGCTACACCTTC
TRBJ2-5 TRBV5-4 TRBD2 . CASSYRLAGGTETQYF TGTGCCAGCAGCTACAGACTAGCGGGGGGAACAGAGACCCAGTACTTC
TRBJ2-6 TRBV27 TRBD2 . CASSRVSGTISSGANVLTF TGTGCCAGCTCTAGGGTTAGCGGGACCATTAGCTCTGGGGCCAACGTCCTGACTTTC
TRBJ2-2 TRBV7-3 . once CASSRDQTGELFF TGTGCCAGCAGCCGAGACCAGACCGGGGAGCTGTTTTTT
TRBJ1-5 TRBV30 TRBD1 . CAWSVQGGIGNQPQHF TGTGCCTGGAGTGTACAAGGGGGCATTGGCAATCAGCCCCAGCATTTT
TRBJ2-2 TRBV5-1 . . CASSLGGTMNTGELFF TGCGCCAGCAGCCTAGGGGGGACAATGAACACCGGGGAGCTGTTTTTT
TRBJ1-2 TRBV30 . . CAWTRGTVDGYTF TGTGCCTGGACCCGCGGGACGGTTGATGGCTACACCTTC
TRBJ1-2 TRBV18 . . CASSLGAGYTF TGTGCCAGCTCACTAGGGGCTGGCTACACCTTC
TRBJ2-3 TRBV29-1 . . CSVGQGEVFDTQYF TGCAGCGTTGGTCAGGGTGAGGTTTTTGATACGCAGTATTTT
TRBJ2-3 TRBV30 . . CAWSGRDLTDTQYF TGTGCCTGGAGTGGCCGGGACCTAACGGATACGCAGTATTTT
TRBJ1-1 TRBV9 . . CASSGAPNTEAFF TGTGCCAGCAGTGGGGCTCCCAACACTGAAGCTTTCTTT
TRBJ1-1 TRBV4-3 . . CASSSEAGTHAGTEAFF TGCGCCAGCAGCTCTGAGGCCGGGACACACGCGGGCACTGAAGCTTTCTTT
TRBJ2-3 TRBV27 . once CASSLLDTTDTQYF TGTGCCAGCAGTTTGCTGGACACCACAGATACGCAGTATTTT
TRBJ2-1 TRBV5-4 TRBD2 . CASSLGGTTNNEQFF TGTGCCAGCAGCTTGGGAGGGACTACAAACAATGAGCAGTTCTTC
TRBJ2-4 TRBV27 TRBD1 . CASSAQGRGTNIQYF TGTGCCAGCAGTGCCCAGGGCAGGGGGACAAACATTCAGTACTTC
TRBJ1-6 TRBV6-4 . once CASSEQGSNSPLHF TGTGCCAGCAGTGAGCAGGGTAGCAATTCACCCCTCCACTTT
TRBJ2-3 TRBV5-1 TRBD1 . CASSSTGGATDTQYF TGCGCCAGCAGCAGCACAGGGGGCGCCACAGATACGCAGTATTTT
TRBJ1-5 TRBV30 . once CAWSGAEGQPQHF TGTGCCTGGAGCGGGGCAGAGGGGCAGCCCCAGCATTTT
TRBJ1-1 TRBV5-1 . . CASSPKAGTTEAFF TGCGCCAGCAGCCCCAAAGCGGGGACCACTGAAGCTTTCTTT
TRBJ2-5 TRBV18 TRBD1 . CASSPPTGAQETQYF TGTGCCAGCTCACCACCCACAGGGGCGCAGGAGACCCAGTACTTC
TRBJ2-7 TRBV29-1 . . CSVSGHSYLEQYF TGCAGCGTTTCGGGTCATAGTTACCTCGAGCAGTACTTC
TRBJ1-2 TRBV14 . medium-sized CASSQVEWGGYTF TGTGCCAGCAGCCAAGTGGAGTGGGGCGGCTACACCTTC
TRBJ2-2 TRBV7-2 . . CASSSLASGELFF TGTGCCAGCAGCTCTCTAGCGTCCGGGGAGCTGTTTTTT
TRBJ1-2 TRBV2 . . CASSERPGAAGYTF TGTGCCAGCAGTGAACGGCCGGGGGCGGCAGGCTACACCTTC
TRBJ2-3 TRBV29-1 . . CSAPRGLPSTDTQYF TGCAGCGCCCCACGGGGCCTCCCTAGCACAGATACGCAGTATTTT
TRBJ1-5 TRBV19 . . CASSTDKQRNQPQHF TGTGCCAGTAGTACAGACAAACAACGCAATCAGCCCCAGCATTTT
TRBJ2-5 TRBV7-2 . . CASSLVSSPQETQYF TGTGCCAGCAGCTTAGTCAGCAGCCCCCAGGAGACCCAGTACTTC
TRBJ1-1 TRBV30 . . CAWKFGRNLEAFF TGTGCCTGGAAGTTCGGCAGAAACTTAGAAGCTTTCTTT
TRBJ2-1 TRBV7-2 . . CASSKNRVPEFF TGTGCCAGCAGCAAGAACAGGGTCCCGGAGTTCTTC
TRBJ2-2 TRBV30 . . CAWSVDRANTGELFF TGTGCCTGGAGTGTCGACAGAGCGAACACCGGGGAGCTGTTTTTT
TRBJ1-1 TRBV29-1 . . CSQREGPDRAFF TGCAGCCAAAGGGAGGGCCCGGATCGAGCTTTCTTT